This T cell receptor beta chain was sequenced in a study of T cells in Graves' hyperthyroidism and ophthalmopathy. The CDR3 runs 14 residues. Germline V CDR1 and CDR2: SEHNR, FQNEAQ (reference sequence). Of note for this clonotype: At one of its ends the junction is not consistent with the germline gene, which may arise from a read error.

Stable Graves' hyperthyroidism meant no ophthalmopathy progression within 18 months. Exclusions: uncontrolled infection, other autoimmune disease, pregnancy, lactation. Amplified TCR beta CDR3 regions derived from RNA transcripts. In the first-round RT-PCR of the TCR CDR3, the HTBI primer set was used. From the multiplex PCR reads, TCRdb called clonotypes with MiXCR, one entry per CDR3 protein. The table includes about 320,000 distinct CDR3 sequences, 15% to 20% detected once. The TCR originated in a man under 40 with Graves' hyperthyroidism. Specimen: blood. This sequence joins TRBV7-9 and TRBJ2-7; D ambiguous. The CDR3 DNA reads as TGTGCCAGCAGCTTAGTGCAAAGCTCCTACGAGCAGCACTTC. The encoded protein is CASSLVQSSYEQHF.